This T cell receptor beta chain was obtained from a study of cytomegalovirus exposure and HLA in healthy donors. Study-wide results and caveats: There were several of the most significant clusters that appeared linked to common viral pathogens in a later analysis. In presence/absence analyses, roughly uniform sequencing depth across donors was assumed.

Primers included in the PCR were 60 Vbeta and 13 Jbeta primers. The method was immunoSEQ multiplex PCR; TCRdb's version includes in-frame clones alone and lacks a portion of them. The repertoire includes under 200,000 clones, around 85% of them detected once, and roughly 1.9% sits in the top ten. Notes on this clone: Its antigen is not known.

This TCR was recovered from a human donor in good health. The sample comprised PBMCs.

The CDR3 bases are TGCGCCAGCAGCCCCGTGGAGGGCACAGATACGCAGTATTTT. It specifies CASSPVEGTDTQYF. The chain is built from TRBV4-3 and TRBJ2-3, with a weak D call TRBD2 (5 bases). Trimming removed 4 bases at V and 1 base at J, with 9 bases between. The CDR3 has 14 amino acids. The germline CDR1 and CDR2 sequences are LGHNA and YSLEER.